The next 29 T cell receptor beta chains were all read from a single sample in a study of T cell responses to AZD1222 COVID-19 vaccine. This table comes from immunoSEQ multiplex PCR, and its TCRdb copy is limited to in-frame clones, with some not included. The data hold 90,000 to 140,000 clones, with roughly 82% observed a single time. The source was peripheral blood, collected on day 0 of AZD1222 vaccination. The receptors were gathered from an adult in good health.

This chain links TRBV19 with TRBJ2-1; 10 bases are a match to TRBD2. In germline, CDR1 is LNHDA, CDR2 SQIVND (reference sequence). The CDR3 has 18 residues. V shed 0 bases, J shed 0 bases, and the junction held 5 bases outside the gene matches. The CDR3 here is CASSIERTSGSSYNEQFF. CDR3 bases: TGTGCCAGTAGTATAGAACGGACTAGCGGCAGCTCCTACAATGAGCAGTTCTTC.

This sequence joins TRBV27 and TRBJ2-3; D may be TRBD2 (5 bases). V was shortened by 8 bases and J by 7 bases, with 16 bases between the two germline ends. The CDR3 loop spans 13 amino acids. Germline-derived CDR1 and CDR2 are MNHEY and SMNVEV (reference sequence). The CDR3 sequence is CASASLRVNTQYF. The CDR3 DNA follows: TGTGCCAGCGCCTCCCTGAGGGTAAATACGCAGTATTTT.

This clone has only one observation. The chain combines TRBV9 with TRBJ1-2; D might be TRBD1 (5 bases). The V gene lost 7 bases and the J gene lost 4 bases, with 11 bases spanning the gap. This CDR3 region has 12 residues. CDR1 and CDR2 (germline): SGDLS, YYNGEE. CDR3 DNA sequence: TGTGCCAGCGGGGGAAAGATCTATGGCTACACCTTC. It encodes CASGGKIYGYTF.

The CDR3 loop reads CASSLEVGLNEQFF. Here the CDR3 DNA reads TGTGCCAGCAGCTTAGAAGTGGGTTTAAATGAGCAGTTCTTC. The genes are TRBV11-2 and TRBJ2-1; D is ambiguous. Germline lookup yields CDR1 SGHAT and CDR2 FQNNGV. The CDR3 consists of 14 residues. Trimming stripped 0 bases from V and 7 bases from J, with 10 bases between. The full variable domain, completed using reference TRBV11-2 and TRBJ2-1, is EAGVAQSPRYKIIEKRQSVAFWCNPISGHATLYWYQQILGQGPKLLIQFQNNGVVDDSQLPKDRFSAERLKGVDSTLKIQPAKLEDSAVYLCASSLEVGLNEQFFGPGTRLTVL.

The rearrangement links TRBV11-3 to TRBJ2-1; D uncertain. The germline gives CDR1 SGHNT, CDR2 YENEEA. This CDR3 contains 11 residues. V lost 1 base and J lost 9, with 4 bases in between. The CDR3 region is CASSLGAEQFF. The DNA for the CDR3 is TGTGCCAGCAGCTTAGGAGCTGAGCAGTTCTTC.

The chain combines TRBV7-2 with TRBJ1-1; no clear D. Germline CDR1 reads SGHTA; CDR2 reads FQGNSA. V lost 7 bases and J 0 bases, leaving 12 bases between the germline ends. The CDR3 extends over 14 amino acids. CDR3 sequence reads: CASKSGWMNTEAFF. The DNA for the CDR3 is TGTGCCAGCAAGTCCGGTTGGATGAACACTGAAGCTTTCTTT.

The chain combines TRBV30 with TRBJ1-1, with a weak D call TRBD1 (6 bases). This CDR3 is built from 13 residues. Trimming took off 1 base at V and 5 bases at J, with 11 bases between the two ends. CDR1 is GTSNPN and CDR2 is SVGIG in the germline V gene (reference sequence). In DNA form, the CDR3 reads TGTGCCTGGAGTGCAGGGGATTTGACTGAAGCTTTCTTT. Protein sequence: CAWSAGDLTEAFF.

V is TRBV5-4 and J is TRBJ1-2; 9 nucleotides align to TRBD1. Unmatched junction bases numbered 4, after V lost 0 bases and J lost 4 bases. Germline V CDR1 and CDR2: SGHNT, YYREEE (reference sequence). The CDR3 consists of 15 residues. CDR3 protein: CASSLDEDRGYGYTF. As DNA, the CDR3 is TGTGCCAGCAGCTTGGATGAGGACAGGGGCTATGGCTACACCTTC.

The rearrangement joins TRBV19 to TRBJ1-6; no firm D call. Trimming shortened V by 4 bases and J by 7 bases, and 8 bases separated the two germline ends. Germline CDR1 and CDR2: LNHDA and SQIVND (reference sequence). CDR3 length: 13 amino acids. The CDR3 bases are TGTGCCAGTAGTAAAAACCTGAATTCACCCCTCCACTTT. Amino acids: CASSKNLNSPLHF.

This clone was seen just once. The gene calls are TRBV5-1 and TRBJ2-5; the D is unclear. Germline V lookup: CDR1 SGHRS, CDR2 YFSETQ. Trimming left V 0 bases short and J 1 base short, with 7 bases between. The CDR3 runs 14 residues. In DNA form, the CDR3 reads TGCGCCAGCAGCTTGGGTGGGGTCCAAGAGACCCAGTACTTC. This gives the protein CASSLGGVQETQYF.

A word on this clone: Other DNA sequences from this sample encode an identical CDR3 as well. This sequence joins TRBV6-2 or TRBV6-3 and TRBJ1-1; maybe TRBD1 (5 bases). Germline CDR1 and CDR2: MNHEY and SVGEGT. This CDR3 comprises 14 residues. Trimming took 2 bases from V and 0 from J, leaving 7 bases between them. CDR3 nucleotide sequence: TGTGCCAGCAGTTACGCGGGGCTGAACACTGAAGCTTTCTTT. This codes for CASSYAGLNTEAFF.

This clone was seen just once. V gene TRBV4-3 combines with J gene TRBJ2-7, with D tentatively TRBD1 (6 bases). CDR3 length equals 14 residues. V lost 0 bases, J lost 2 bases, and 8 bases lay in between. Germline V gene lookup returns CDR1 LGHNA and CDR2 YSLEER. The CDR3 loop is CASSQDWGPYEQYF. CDR3 bases: TGCGCCAGCAGCCAAGACTGGGGGCCCTACGAGCAGTACTTC.

The gene calls are TRBV5-1 and TRBJ2-3; TRBD2 might be the D (7 bases). CDR1 and CDR2 (germline): SGHRS, YFSETQ. This CDR3 is built from 14 residues. Deletions cut 6 bases from V and 0 bases from J, with 11 bases between. The CDR3 bases are TGCGCCAGCACAAGGGGGGGCAGCACAGATACGCAGTATTTT. Translating it yields CASTRGGSTDTQYF.

V gene TRBV29-1 combines with J gene TRBJ2-7; 9 bases agree with TRBD1. Germline V gives CDR1 SQVTM, CDR2 ANQGSEA. With 4 bases clipped from V and 3 bases from J, the junction kept 1 base outside the gene matches. The CDR3 totals 12 residues. CDR3 nucleotides: TGCAGCGTTGGACAGGGGGTCTACGAGCAGTACTTC. It encodes CSVGQGVYEQYF.

This clone was found many times. The chain recombines TRBV14 with TRBJ2-3; the match to TRBD2 covers 10 bases. Losses at the gene ends were 3 bases for V and 5 bases for J; bases not matched to a gene: 5. The CDR3 runs to 15 residues. Germline V gene lookup returns CDR1 SGHDN and CDR2 FVKESK. The CDR3 sequence: CASSQSGGAGDTQYF. The CDR3 nucleotides read TGTGCCAGCAGCCAGAGCGGGGGGGCCGGAGATACGCAGTATTTT.

This chain links TRBV19 with TRBJ2-3; D may be TRBD2 (6 bases). The CDR3 is made up of 12 amino acids. Trimming stripped 6 bases from V and 5 bases from J, with 9 bases between. Germline values: CDR1 LNHDA, CDR2 SQIVND (reference sequence). CDR3 coding DNA: TGTGCCAGTAGGGGGACTCAAGATACGCAGTATTTT. Translating gives CASRGTQDTQYF.

This clone was picked up one time. V is TRBV7-8 and J is TRBJ2-3, with a possible D match to TRBD2 (6 bases). Trimming removed 2 bases from V and 4 bases from J, with 19 bases in between. Germline loops: CDR1 SGHVS, CDR2 FQNEAQ. This CDR3 has 17 amino acids. As DNA, the CDR3 is TGTGCCAGCAGCTTAACTACTAGCTTTCCTGTGCCAGATACGCAGTATTTT. This sequence encodes CASSLTTSFPVPDTQYF.

CDR3 protein: CATSGHRYQETQYF. For the CDR3, the DNA is TGTGCCACCAGCGGCCACAGATACCAAGAGACCCAGTACTTC. V is TRBV15 and J is TRBJ2-5; unclear D gene. V was clipped by 5 bases and J by 0 bases, with 10 bases between them. Germline V lookup: CDR1 LNHNV, CDR2 YYDKDF (reference sequence). The CDR3 runs to 14 residues.

The chain joins TRBV2 to TRBJ2-5; TRBD2 might be the D (5 bases). Trimming pared 7 bases from V and 3 bases from J, leaving 12 bases between. The CDR3 length is 13 residues. CDR1 and CDR2 from the germline V gene are SNHLY and FYNNEI. In DNA form, the CDR3 reads TGTGCCAGCAATTTCCTAGCCGAAGAGACCCAGTACTTC. It yields the protein CASNFLAEETQYF. The complete variable domain, with remaining parts taken from reference TRBV2 and TRBJ2-5, reads EPEVTQTPSHQVTQMGQEVILRCVPISNHLYFYWYRQILGQKVEFLVSFYNNEISEKSEIFDDQFSVERPDGSNFTLKIRSTKLEDSAMYFCASNFLAEETQYFGPGTRLLVL.

The chain links TRBV2 to TRBJ2-1, with a tentative D call TRBD2 (7 bases). Germline V lookup: CDR1 SNHLY, CDR2 FYNNEI. This CDR3 spans 13 amino acids. V shed 4 bases and J shed 7 bases, with 11 bases lying between them. This CDR3 is CASSGRGANEQFF. The CDR3, as DNA: TGTGCCAGCAGTGGACGGGGGGCGAATGAGCAGTTCTTC.

The rearrangement links TRBV7-3 to TRBJ2-2, with a tentative D call TRBD1 (6 bases). The CDR3 consists of 16 residues. Trimming cost V 2 bases and J 2 bases, with 12 bases left between them. Germline V CDR1 and CDR2: SGHTA, FQGTGA. The CDR3 spells CASSLGGSLNTGELFF. The CDR3 bases are TGTGCCAGCAGCTTAGGGGGCTCTTTAAACACCGGGGAGCTGTTTTTT.

This chain joins TRBV5-3 and TRBJ1-1; 12 bases map to TRBD1. TRBV5-3 is designated an ORF whose function remains uncertain. J gave up 3 bases and V 7 bases, and 13 bases lay outside the gene matches. The CDR3 is 17 amino acids. The CDR3 is CARPPGQGAGWDTEAFF. CDR3 sequence (DNA): TGTGCCAGACCTCCGGGACAGGGGGCTGGGTGGGACACTGAAGCTTTCTTT.

The rearrangement uses TRBV9 and TRBJ1-2; D perhaps matches TRBD1 (5 bases). The CDR3 extends over 15 amino acids. Germline CDR1 is SGDLS and CDR2 is YYNGEE. Trimming left V 0 bases short and J 6 bases short, with 15 bases between. The CDR3 region is CASSVAGPMGDGYTF. CDR3 DNA sequence: TGTGCCAGCAGCGTAGCAGGGCCCATGGGAGATGGCTACACCTTC.

This chain joins TRBV4-1 and TRBJ1-1; D is possibly TRBD1 (5 bases). Looked up from germline, CDR1 is MGHRA and CDR2 is YSYEKL. The CDR3 covers 14 residues. V shed 6 bases and J shed 2 bases, with 13 bases lying between them. CDR3 coding DNA: TGCGCCAGCAGTCCGGTGGGGGGAAACACTGAAGCTTTCTTT. The encoded protein is CASSPVGGNTEAFF.

This chain connects TRBV29-1 to TRBJ2-5, with D possibly matching TRBD1 (6 bases). From germline, CDR1 is SQVTM and CDR2 ANQGSEA. The CDR3 runs 13 residues. Written as DNA, the CDR3 is TGCAGTACTCAGGGGACCCTTCAAGAGACCCAGTACTTC. Translating it yields CSTQGTLQETQYF.

V and J are TRBV5-1 and TRBJ2-3; weak D call: TRBD1 (5 bases). This CDR3 contains 14 residues. V was trimmed by 1 base and J by 4 bases, leaving 10 bases between them. The germline V gene has CDR1 SGHRS and CDR2 YFSETQ. The CDR3 DNA follows: TGCGCCAGCAGCTTGAGGTCAGGGTCAGATACGCAGTATTTT. This encodes CASSLRSGSDTQYF.

The chain uses TRBV7-9 and TRBJ1-3; the D is unclear. The V gene's germline CDR1 is SEHNR and CDR2 FQNEAQ (reference sequence). The V end was cut by 5 bases, the J end by 7 bases, with 15 bases between. The CDR3 runs 14 residues. The CDR3 is CASSRLSNGNTIYF. DNA of the CDR3: TGTGCCAGCAGCCGGTTATCCAATGGGAACACCATATATTTT.

The V and J genes are TRBV6-5 and TRBJ1-6; D perhaps matches TRBD1 (5 bases). Germline CDR1 is MNHEY and CDR2 is SVGAGI. CDR3 length equals 13 residues. Between the trimmed V and J ends, which lost 7 bases and 7 bases, there was a span of 11 bases. The CDR3 sequence: CASKGGANSPLHF. DNA of the CDR3: TGTGCCAGCAAGGGTGGGGCAAATTCACCCCTCCACTTT.

The rearrangement links TRBV15 to TRBJ1-5; D call uncertain. The V gene lost 0 bases and the J gene lost 3 bases, with 3 bases spanning the gap. The CDR3 runs 13 residues. From germline, CDR1 is LNHNV and CDR2 YYDKDF (reference sequence). The CDR3 here is CATSREYNQPQHF. CDR3 coding DNA: TGTGCCACCAGCAGAGAATACAATCAGCCCCAGCATTTT.